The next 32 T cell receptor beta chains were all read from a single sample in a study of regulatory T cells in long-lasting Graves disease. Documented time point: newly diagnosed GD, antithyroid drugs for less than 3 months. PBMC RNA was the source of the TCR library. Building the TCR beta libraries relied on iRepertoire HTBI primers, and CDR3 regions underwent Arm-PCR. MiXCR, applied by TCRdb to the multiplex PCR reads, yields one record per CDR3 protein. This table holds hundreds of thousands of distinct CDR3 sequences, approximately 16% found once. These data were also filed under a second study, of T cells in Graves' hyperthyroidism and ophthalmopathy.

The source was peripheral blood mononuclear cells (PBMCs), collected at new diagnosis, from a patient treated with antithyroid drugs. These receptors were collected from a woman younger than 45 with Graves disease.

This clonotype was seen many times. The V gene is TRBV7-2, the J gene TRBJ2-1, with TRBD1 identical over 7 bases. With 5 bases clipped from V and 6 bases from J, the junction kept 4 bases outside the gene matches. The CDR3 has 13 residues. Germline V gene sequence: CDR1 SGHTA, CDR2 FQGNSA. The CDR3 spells CASSPRQGNEQFF. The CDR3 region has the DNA TGTGCCAGCAGCCCCCGACAGGGCAATGAGCAGTTCTTC.

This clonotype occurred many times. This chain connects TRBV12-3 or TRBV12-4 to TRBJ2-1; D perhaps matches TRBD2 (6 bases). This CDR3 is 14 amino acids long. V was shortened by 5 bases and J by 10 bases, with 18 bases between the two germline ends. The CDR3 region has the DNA TGTGCCAGCAGTGGGGGACTGGAGGGTGGAGAGCAGTTCTTC. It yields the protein CASSGGLEGGEQFF.

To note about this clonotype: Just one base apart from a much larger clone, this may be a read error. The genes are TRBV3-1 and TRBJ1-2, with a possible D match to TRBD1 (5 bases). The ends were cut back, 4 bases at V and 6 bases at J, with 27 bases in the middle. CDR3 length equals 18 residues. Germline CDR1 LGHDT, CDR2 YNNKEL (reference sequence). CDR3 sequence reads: CASSRLDIREAGAHGYTF. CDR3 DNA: TGTGCCAGCAGCCGACTGGATATCAGGGAGGCAGGCGCCCATGGCTACACCTTC.

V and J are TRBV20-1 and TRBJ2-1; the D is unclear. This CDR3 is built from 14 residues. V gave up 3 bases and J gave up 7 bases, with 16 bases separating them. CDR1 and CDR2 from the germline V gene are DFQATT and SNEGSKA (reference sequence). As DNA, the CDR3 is TGCAGTGCTAGCGATACAGTAGGGAAGAATGAGCAGTTCTTC. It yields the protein CSASDTVGKNEQFF.

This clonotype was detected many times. The CDR3 DNA sequence: TGTGCCAGCAGCCCGGGGGATGAGCAGTACTTC. Translation: CASSPGDEQYF. The chain employs TRBV7-2 and TRBJ2-7; weak D call: TRBD2 (6 bases). V was shortened by 5 bases and J by 7 bases, with 9 bases between the two germline ends. Looked up from germline, CDR1 is SGHTA and CDR2 is FQGNSA. This CDR3 has 11 amino acids.

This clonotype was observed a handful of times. CDR3 region: CAISEQGTGNQPQHF. CDR3 in DNA: TGTGCCATCAGTGAGCAGGGAACCGGCAATCAGCCCCAGCATTTT. The chain has TRBV10-3 and TRBJ1-5; maybe TRBD1 (5 bases). V shed 2 bases and J shed 2 bases, with 10 bases lying between them. This CDR3 is built from 15 residues. Germline values: CDR1 ENHRY, CDR2 SYGVKD.

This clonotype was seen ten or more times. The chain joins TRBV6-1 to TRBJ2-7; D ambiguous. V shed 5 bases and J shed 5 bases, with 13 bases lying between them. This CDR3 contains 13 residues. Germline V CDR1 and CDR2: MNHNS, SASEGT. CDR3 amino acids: CASSPQGSNEQYF. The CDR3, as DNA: TGTGCCAGCAGTCCGCAAGGTAGTAACGAGCAGTACTTC.

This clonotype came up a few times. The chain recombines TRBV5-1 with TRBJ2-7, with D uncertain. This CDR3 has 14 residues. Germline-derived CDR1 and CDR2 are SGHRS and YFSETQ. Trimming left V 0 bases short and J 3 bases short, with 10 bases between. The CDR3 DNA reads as TGCGCCAGCAGCTTGGTACAGAGTGGCTACGAGCAGTACTTC. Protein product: CASSLVQSGYEQYF. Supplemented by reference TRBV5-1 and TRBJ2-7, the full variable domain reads KAGVTQTPRYLIKTRGQQVTLSCSPISGHRSVSWYQQTPGQGLQFLFEYFSETQRNKGNFPGRFSGRQFSNSRSEMNVSTLELGDSALYLCASSLVQSGYEQYFGPGTRLTVT.

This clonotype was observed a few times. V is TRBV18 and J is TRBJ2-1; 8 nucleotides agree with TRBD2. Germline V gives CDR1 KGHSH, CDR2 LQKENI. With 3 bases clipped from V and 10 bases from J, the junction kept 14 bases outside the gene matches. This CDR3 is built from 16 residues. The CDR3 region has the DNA TGTGCCAGCTCACCCAACGGGGGGGGGATTGACCCCGAGCAGTTCTTC. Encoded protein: CASSPNGGGIDPEQFF.

Here the CDR3 DNA reads TGTGCCAGCAAAAAGACGGGACTAGCGGACGAGCAGTACTTC. Translation: CASKKTGLADEQYF. The genes are TRBV12-3 or TRBV12-4 and TRBJ2-7, with 11 bases identical to TRBD2. CDR3 length equals 14 residues. V dropped 7 bases and J dropped 5; count of bases not matched to a gene: 7.

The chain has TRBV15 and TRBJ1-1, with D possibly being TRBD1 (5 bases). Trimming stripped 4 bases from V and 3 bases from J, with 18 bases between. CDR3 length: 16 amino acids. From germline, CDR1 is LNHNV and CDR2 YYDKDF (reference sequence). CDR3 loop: CATSTIGFGTHTEAFF. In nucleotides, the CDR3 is TGTGCCACCAGCACAATTGGCTTCGGGACCCACACTGAAGCTTTCTTT.

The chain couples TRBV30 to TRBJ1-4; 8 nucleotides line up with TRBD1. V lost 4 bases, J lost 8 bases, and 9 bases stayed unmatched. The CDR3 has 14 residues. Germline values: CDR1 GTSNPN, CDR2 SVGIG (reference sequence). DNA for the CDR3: TGTGCCTGGACTACGGACAGGGCGGGAGAAAAACTGTTTTTT. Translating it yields CAWTTDRAGEKLFF.

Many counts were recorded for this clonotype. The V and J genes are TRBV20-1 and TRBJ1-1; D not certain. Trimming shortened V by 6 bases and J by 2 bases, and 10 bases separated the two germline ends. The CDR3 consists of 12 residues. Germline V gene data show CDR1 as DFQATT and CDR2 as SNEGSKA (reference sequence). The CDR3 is CSADTPNTEAFF. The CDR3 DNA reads TGCAGTGCCGACACCCCAAACACTGAAGCTTTCTTT.

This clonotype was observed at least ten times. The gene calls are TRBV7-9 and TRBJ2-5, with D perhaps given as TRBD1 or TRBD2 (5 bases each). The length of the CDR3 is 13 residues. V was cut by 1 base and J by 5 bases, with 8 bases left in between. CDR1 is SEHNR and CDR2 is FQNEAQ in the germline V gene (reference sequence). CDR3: CASSLVWGETQYF. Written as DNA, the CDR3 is TGTGCCAGCAGCTTAGTTTGGGGGGAGACCCAGTACTTC.

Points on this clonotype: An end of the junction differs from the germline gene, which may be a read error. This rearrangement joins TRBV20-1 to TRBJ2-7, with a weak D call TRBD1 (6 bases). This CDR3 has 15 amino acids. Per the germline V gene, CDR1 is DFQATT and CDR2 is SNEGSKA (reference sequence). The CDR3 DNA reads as TGCAGTGCTCCGTCTCCTAATGGGTTTAGGGGGACCATAAACTTC. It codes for CSAPSPNGFRGTINF.

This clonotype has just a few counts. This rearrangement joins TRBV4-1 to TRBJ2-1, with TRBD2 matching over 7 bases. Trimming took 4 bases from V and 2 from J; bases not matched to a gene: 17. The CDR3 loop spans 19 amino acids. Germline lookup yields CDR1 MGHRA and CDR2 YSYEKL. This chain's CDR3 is CASSLEKGRAGLTYNEQFF. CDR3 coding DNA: TGCGCCAGCAGCCTTGAAAAAGGACGAGCGGGGCTAACCTACAATGAGCAGTTCTTC.

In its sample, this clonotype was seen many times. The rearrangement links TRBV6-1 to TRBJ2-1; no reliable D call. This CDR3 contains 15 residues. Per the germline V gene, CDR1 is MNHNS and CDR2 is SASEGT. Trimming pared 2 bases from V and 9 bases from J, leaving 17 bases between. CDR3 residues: CASSELLDFIGEQFF. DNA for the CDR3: TGTGCCAGCAGTGAATTATTAGACTTCATCGGTGAGCAGTTCTTC.

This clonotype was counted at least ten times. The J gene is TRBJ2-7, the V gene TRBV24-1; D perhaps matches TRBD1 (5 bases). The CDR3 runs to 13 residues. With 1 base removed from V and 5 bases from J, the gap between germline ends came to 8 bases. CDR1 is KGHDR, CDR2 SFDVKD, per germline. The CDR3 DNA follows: TGTGCCACCAGTGATTTTGAAGGGGACGAGCAGTACTTC. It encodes CATSDFEGDEQYF.

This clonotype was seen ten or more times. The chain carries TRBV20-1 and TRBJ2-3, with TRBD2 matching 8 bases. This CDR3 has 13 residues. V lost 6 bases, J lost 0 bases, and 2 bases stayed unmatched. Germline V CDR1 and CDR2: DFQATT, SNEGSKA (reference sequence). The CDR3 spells CSARLASTDTQYF. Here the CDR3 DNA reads TGCAGTGCCAGACTAGCGAGCACAGATACGCAGTATTTT.

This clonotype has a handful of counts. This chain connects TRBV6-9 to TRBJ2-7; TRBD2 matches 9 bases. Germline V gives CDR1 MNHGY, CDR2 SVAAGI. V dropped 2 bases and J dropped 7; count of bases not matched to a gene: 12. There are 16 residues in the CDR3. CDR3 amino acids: CASSYKSSGSSREQYF. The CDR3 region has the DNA TGTGCCAGCAGTTATAAGAGTAGCGGGAGCTCAAGAGAGCAGTACTTC.

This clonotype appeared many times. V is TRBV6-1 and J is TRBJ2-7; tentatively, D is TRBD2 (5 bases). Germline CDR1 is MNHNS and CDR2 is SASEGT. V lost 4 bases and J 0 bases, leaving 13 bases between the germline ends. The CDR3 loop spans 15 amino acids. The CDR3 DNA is TGTGCCAGCAGTGGAGGGAGCCCGAGCTCCTACGAGCAGTACTTC. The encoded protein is CASSGGSPSSYEQYF.

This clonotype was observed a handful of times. The chain's CDR3 is CASSQDRVYGYTF. In DNA form, the CDR3 reads TGTGCCAGCAGCCAAGATCGGGTCTATGGCTACACCTTC. The chain recombines TRBV14 with TRBJ1-2, with D hard to call. CDR3 length: 13 residues. Trimming stripped 0 bases from V and 4 bases from J, with 6 bases between. Germline CDR1 and CDR2: SGHDN and FVKESK.

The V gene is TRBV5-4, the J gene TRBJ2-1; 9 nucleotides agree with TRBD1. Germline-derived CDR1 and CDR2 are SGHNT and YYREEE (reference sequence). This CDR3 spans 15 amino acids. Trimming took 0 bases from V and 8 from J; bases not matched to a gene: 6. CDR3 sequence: CASSLEQGADHEQFF. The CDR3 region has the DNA TGTGCCAGCAGCTTGGAACAGGGGGCGGACCATGAGCAGTTCTTC.

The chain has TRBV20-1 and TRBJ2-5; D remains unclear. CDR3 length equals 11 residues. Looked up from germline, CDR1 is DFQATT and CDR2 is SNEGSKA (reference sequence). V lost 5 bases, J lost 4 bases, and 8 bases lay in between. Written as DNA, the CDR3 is TGCAGTGCTTACCCGGGAGAGACCCAGTACTTC. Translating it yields CSAYPGETQYF.

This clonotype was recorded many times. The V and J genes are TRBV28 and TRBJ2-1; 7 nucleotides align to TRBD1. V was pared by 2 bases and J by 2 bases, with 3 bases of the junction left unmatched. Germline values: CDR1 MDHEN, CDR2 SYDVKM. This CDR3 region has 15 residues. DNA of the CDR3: TGTGCCAGCAGTTTAGGGACAGTTCCCTACAATGAGCAGTTCTTC. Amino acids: CASSLGTVPYNEQFF.

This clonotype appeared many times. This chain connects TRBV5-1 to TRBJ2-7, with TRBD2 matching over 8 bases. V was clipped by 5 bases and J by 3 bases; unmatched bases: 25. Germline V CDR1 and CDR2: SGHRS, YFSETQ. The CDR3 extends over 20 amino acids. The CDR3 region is CASRLQPASNRVAGSYEQYF. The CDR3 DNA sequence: TGCGCCAGCAGACTACAACCTGCATCTAATCGTGTAGCGGGGAGCTACGAGCAGTACTTC.

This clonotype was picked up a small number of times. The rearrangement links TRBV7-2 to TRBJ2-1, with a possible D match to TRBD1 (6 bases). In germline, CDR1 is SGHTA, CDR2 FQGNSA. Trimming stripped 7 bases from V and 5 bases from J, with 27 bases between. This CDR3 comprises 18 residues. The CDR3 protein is CASTIRGLWENKDNEQFF. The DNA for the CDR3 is TGTGCCAGCACCATCAGGGGTTTGTGGGAGAACAAGGACAATGAGCAGTTCTTC.

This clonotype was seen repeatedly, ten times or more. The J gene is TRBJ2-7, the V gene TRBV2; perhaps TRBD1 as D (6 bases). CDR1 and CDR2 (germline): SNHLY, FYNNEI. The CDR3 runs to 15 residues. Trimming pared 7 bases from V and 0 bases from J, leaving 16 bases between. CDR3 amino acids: CASTGLGARSYEQYF. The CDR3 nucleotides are TGTGCCAGCACGGGATTGGGGGCCCGCTCCTACGAGCAGTACTTC.

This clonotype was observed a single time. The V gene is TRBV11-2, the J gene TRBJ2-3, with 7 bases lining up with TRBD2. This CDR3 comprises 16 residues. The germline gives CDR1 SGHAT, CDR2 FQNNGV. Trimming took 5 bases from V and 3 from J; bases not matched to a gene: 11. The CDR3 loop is CASSLGTSAWTDTQYF. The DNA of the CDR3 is TGTGCCAGCAGCCTCGGCACTAGCGCGTGGACAGATACGCAGTATTTT.

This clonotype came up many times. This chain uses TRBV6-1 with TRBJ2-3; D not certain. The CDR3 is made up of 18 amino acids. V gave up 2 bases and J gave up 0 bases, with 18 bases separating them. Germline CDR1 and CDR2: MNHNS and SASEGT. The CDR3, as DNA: TGTGCCAGCAGTGAACAGCGTCCGGACGGCTTCAGCACAGATACGCAGTATTTT. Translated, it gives CASSEQRPDGFSTDTQYF.

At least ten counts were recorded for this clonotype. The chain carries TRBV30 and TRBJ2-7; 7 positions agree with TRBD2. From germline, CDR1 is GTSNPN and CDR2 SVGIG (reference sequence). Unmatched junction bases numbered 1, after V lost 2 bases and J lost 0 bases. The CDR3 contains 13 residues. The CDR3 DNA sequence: TGTGCCTGGAGTCTAGCGGTCTCCTACGAGCAGTACTTC. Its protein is CAWSLAVSYEQYF. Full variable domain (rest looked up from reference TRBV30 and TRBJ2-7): SQTIHQWPATLVQPVGSPLSLECTVEGTSNPNLYWYRQAAGRGLQLLFYSVGIGQISSEVPQNLSASRPQDRQFILSSKKLLLSDSGFYLCAWSLAVSYEQYFGPGTRLTVT.

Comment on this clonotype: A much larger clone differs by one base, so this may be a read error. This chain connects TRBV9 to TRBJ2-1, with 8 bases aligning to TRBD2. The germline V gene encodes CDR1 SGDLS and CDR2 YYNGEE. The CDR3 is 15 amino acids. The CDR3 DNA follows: TGTGCCAGCGGCGTAGGAGGTAGCGGGAACGATGAGCAGTTCTTC. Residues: CASGVGGSGNDEQFF.